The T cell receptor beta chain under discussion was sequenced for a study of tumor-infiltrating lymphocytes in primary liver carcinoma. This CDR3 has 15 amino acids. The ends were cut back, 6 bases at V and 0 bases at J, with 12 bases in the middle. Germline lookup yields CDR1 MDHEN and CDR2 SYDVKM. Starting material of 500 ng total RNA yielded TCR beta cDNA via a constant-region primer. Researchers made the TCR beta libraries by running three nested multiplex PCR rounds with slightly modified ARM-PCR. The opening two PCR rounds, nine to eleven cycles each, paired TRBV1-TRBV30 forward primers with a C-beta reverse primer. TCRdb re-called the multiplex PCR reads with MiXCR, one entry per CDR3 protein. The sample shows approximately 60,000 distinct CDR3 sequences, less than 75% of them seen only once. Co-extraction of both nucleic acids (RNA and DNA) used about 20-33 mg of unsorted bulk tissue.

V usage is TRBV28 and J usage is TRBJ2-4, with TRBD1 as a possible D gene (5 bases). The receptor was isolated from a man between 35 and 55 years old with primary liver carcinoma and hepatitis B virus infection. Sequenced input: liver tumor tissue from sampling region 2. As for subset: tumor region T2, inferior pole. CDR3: CASSQLRVAKNIQYF. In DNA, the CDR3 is TGTGCCAGCAGCCAGCTCAGGGTAGCCAAAAACATTCAGTACTTC.